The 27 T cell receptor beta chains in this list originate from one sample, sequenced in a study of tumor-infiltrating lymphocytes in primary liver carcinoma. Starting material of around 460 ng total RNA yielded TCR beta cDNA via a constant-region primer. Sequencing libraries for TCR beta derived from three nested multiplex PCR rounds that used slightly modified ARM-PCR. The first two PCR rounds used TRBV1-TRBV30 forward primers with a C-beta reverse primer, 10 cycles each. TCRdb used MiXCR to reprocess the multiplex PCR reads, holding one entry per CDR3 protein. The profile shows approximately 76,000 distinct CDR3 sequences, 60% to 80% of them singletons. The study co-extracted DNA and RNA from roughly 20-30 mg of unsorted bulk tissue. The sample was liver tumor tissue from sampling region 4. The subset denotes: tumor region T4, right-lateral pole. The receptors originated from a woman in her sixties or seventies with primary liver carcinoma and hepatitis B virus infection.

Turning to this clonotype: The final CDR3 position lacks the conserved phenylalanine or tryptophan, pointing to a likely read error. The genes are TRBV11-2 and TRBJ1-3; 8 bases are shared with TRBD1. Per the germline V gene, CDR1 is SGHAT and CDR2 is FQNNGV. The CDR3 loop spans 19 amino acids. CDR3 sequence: CARSSRPDREAYSGNTIYI. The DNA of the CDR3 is TGTGCCAGAAGCTCACGCCCGGACAGGGAAGCGTACTCTGGAAACACCATATATATT.

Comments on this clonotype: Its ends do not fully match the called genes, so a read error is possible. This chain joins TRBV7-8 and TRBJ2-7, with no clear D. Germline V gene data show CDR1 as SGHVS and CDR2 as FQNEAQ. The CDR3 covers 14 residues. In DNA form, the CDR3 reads TGTACCAGCAGCTTAATTATAAACACCTACGAACAGTACTTC. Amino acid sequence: CTSSLIINTYEQYF.

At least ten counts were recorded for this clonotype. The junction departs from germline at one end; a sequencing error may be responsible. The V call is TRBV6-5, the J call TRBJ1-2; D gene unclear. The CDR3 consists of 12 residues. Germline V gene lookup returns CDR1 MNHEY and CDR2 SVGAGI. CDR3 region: CACSIGSGLFLF. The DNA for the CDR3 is TGTGCATGTTCGATCGGATCTGGTTTGTTTCTCTTC.

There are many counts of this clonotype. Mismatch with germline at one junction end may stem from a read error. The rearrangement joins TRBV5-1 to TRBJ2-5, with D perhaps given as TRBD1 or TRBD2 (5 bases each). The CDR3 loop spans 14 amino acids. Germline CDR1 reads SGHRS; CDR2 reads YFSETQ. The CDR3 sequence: CASSLARGEETQCF. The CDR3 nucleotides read TGCGCCAGCAGCTTGGCCCGGGGCGAAGAGACCCAGTGCTTC.

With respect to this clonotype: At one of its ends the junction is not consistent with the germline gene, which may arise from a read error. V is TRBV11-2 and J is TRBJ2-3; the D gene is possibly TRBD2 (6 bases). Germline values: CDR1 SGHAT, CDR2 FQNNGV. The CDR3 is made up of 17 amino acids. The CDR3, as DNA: TGCGCCAGCAGCCTAGGGACTCGAAGGGAAGGCACAGATACGCAGTATTTT. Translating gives CASSLGTRREGTDTQYF.

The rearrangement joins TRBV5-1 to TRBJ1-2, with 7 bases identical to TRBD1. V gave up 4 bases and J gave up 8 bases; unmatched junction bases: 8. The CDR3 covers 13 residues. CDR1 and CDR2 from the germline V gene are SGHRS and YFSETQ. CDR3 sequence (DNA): TGCGCCAGCAGCCCAGGACAGGTGAGAGGCTACACCTTC. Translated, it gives CASSPGQVRGYTF.

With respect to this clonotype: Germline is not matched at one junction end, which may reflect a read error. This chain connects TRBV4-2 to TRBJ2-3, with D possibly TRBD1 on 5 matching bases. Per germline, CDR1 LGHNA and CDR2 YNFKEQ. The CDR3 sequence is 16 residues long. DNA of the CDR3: TGTGCCAGCAGCCAAGATCCGGGTCAGGGCACAGATACGCTGTATTTT. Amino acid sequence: CASSQDPGQGTDTLYF.

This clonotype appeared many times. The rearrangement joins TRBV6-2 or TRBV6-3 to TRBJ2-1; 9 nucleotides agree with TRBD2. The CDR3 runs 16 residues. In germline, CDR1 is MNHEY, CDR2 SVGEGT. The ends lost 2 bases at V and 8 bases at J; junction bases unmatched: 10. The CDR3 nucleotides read TGTGCCAGCAGTTACCCGAGTAGCGGGAGTCGGTATGAGCAGTTCTTC. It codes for CASSYPSSGSRYEQFF.

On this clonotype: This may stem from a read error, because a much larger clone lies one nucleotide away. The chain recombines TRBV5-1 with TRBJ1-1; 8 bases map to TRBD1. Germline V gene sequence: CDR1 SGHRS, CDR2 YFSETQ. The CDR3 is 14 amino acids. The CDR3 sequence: CACSGGTGNTEAFF. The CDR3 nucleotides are TGCGCCTGCAGCGGCGGGACAGGGAACACTGAAGCTTTCTTT. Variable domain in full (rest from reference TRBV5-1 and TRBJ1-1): KAGVTQTPRYLIKTRGQQVTLSCSPISGHRSVSWYQQTPGQGLQFLFEYFSETQRNKGNFPGRFSGRQFSNSRSEMNVSTLELGDSALYLCACSGGTGNTEAFFGQGTRLTVV.

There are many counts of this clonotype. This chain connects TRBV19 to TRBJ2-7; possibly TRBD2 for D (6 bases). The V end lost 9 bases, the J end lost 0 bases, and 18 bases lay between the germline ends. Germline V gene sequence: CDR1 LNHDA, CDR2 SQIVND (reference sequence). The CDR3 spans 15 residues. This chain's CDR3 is CARFSGHFSSYEQYF. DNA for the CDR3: TGTGCCAGATTCAGCGGGCACTTTAGCTCCTACGAGCAGTACTTC.

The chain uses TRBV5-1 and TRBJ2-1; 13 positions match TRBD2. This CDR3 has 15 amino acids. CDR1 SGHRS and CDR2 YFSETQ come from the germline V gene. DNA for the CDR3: TGCGCTAGCTCCGGACTAGCGGGAGTCTACAATGAGCAGTTCTTC. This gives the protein CASSGLAGVYNEQFF.

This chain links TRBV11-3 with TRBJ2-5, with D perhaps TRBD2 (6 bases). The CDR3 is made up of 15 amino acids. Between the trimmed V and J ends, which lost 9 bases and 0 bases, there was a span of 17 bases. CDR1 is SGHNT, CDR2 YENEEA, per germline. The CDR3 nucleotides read TGTGCCAGTAACCCCCGTCGGGGGTACCAAGAGACCCAGTACTTC. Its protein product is CASNPRRGYQETQYF.

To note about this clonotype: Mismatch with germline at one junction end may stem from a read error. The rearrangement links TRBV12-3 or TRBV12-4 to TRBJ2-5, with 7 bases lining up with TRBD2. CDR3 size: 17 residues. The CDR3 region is CVSTRLAGGPRVEDQYF. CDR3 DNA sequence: TGTGTCAGCACAAGACTAGCAGGAGGGCCAAGAGTAGAAGACCAGTACTTC.

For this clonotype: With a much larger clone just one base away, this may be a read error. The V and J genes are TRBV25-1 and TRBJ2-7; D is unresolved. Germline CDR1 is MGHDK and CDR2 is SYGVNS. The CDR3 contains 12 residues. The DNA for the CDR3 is TGTGCCAGCAGTGTACTTCCCTACGAGCACTACTTC. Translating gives CASSVLPYEHYF.

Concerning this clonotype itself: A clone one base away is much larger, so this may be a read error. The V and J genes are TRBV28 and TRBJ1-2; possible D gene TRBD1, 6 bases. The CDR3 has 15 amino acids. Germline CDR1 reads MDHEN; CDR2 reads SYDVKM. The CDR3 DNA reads TGTGTCAGCAGCCAGGGTGGGGGCGCAGTCTATGGCTACACCTTC. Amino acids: CVSSQGGGAVYGYTF.

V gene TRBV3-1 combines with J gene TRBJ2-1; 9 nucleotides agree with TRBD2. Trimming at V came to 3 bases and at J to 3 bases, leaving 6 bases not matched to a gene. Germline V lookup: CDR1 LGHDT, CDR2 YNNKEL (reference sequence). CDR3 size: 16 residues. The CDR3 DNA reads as TGTGCCAGCAGCCATGCTAGCGGGATTATCTACAATGAGCAGTTCTTC. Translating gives CASSHASGIIYNEQFF.

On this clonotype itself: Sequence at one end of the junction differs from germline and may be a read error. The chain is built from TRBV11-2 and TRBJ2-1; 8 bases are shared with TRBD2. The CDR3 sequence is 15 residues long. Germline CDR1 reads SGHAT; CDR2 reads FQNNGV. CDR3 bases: TGTACCAGCAGCTTAGAGAGCGGGAGTGTGAATGGGCAGTTCTTC. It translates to CTSSLESGSVNGQFF.

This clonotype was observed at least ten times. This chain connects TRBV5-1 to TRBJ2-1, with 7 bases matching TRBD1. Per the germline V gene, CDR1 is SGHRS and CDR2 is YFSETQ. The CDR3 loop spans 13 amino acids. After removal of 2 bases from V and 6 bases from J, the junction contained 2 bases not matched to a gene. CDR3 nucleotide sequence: TGCGCCAGCAGCTTAACAGGGGTCAATGAGCAGTTCTTC. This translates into CASSLTGVNEQFF. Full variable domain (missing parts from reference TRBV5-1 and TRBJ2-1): KAGVTQTPRYLIKTRGQQVTLSCSPISGHRSVSWYQQTPGQGLQFLFEYFSETQRNKGNFPGRFSGRQFSNSRSEMNVSTLELGDSALYLCASSLTGVNEQFFGPGTRLTVL.

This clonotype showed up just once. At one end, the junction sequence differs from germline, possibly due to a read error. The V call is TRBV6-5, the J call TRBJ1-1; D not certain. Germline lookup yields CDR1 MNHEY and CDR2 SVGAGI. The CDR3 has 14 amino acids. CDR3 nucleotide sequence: TGTGCCATCAGTTGCGTCCTAGGGATTACTGAAGCTTTCTTT. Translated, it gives CAISCVLGITEAFF.

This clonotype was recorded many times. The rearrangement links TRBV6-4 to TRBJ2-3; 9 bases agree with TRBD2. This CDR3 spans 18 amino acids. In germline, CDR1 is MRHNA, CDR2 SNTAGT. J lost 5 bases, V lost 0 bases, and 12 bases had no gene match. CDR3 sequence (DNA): TGTGCCAGCAGTGACTCGCTATCCGGACTAGCGTCTGTAGATACGCAGTATTTT. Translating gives CASSDSLSGLASVDTQYF.

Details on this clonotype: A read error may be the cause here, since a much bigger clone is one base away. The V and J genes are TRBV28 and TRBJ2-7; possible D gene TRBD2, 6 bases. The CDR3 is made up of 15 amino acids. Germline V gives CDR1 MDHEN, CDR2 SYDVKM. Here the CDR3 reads CAVSGTRRRAYKQYF. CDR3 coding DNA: TGTGCCGTCTCCGGGACTCGCCGTAGGGCCTACAAGCAGTACTTC. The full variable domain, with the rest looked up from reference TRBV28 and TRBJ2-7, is DVKVTQSSRYLVKRTGEKVFLECVQDMDHENMFWYRQDPGLGLRLIYFSYDVKMKEKGDIPEGYSVSREKKERFSLILESASTNQTSMYLCAVSGTRRRAYKQYFGPGTRLTVT.

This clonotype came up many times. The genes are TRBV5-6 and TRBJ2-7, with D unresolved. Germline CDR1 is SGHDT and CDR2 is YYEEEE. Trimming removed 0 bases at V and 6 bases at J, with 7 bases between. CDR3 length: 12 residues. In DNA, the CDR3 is TGTGCCAGCAGCTTGGTCCGTAGCGAGCAGTACTTC. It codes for CASSLVRSEQYF.

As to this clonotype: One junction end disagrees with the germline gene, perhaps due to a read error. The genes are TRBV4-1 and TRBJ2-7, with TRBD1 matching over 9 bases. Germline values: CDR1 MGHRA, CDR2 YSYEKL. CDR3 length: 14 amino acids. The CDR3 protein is CTSRPTGGLYEQYF. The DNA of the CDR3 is TGTACCAGCAGACCGACAGGGGGGCTCTACGAGCAGTACTTC.

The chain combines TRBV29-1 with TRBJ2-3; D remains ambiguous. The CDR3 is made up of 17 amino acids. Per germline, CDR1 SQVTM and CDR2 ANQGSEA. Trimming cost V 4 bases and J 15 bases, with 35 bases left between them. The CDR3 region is CSVGRTPDGSLADMHYF. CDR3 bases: TGCAGCGTTGGGCGAACCCCGGACGGAAGCCTTGCAGATATGCACTATTTT.

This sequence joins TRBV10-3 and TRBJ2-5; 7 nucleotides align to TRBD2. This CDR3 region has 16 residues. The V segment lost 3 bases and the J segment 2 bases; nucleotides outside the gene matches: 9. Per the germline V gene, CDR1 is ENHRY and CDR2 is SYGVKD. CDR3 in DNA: TGTGCCATCAGTGACCCTAGAGCGGGACTGCAAGAGACCCAGTACTTC. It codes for CAISDPRAGLQETQYF.

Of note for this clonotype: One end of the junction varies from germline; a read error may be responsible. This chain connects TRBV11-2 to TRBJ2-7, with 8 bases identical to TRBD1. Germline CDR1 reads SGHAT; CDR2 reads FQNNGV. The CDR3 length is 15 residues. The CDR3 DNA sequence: TGTGCCAGCAACTTAGGTCAGGGGGCTTCCTACGAGCAGTACTTC. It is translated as CASNLGQGASYEQYF.

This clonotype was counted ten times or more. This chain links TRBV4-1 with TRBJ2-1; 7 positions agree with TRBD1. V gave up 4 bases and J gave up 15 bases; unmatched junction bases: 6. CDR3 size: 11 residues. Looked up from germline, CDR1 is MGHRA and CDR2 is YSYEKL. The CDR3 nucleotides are TGCGCCAGCAGCCTCGGGACAGTTTGGTTCTTC. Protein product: CASSLGTVWFF.